Listed below are T cell receptor beta chains from one sample, sequenced in a study of cytomegalovirus exposure and HLA in healthy donors. Clones were sequenced by immunoSEQ multiplex PCR, and TCRdb holds only the in-frame ones, with some missing. The table lists about 180,000 clones, 82% of them singletons, with approximately 1.4% in the top ten. The specimen was PBMCs. All receptors derive from a man in his forties in good health and CMV-seronegative. Each CDR3 is given with its conserved first and last residue. D genes are given only for firm matches. Where a row states a size, it is once, few, many or the class of an expanded clone; other rows omit it.

V gene,D gene,J gene,clone size,CDR3 protein,CDR3 DNA
TRBV4-1,TRBD1,TRBJ1-3,few,CASSQVALTGRNTIYF,TGCGCCAGCAGCCAAGTCGCCCTGACAGGGAGAAACACCATATATTTT
TRBV11-2,.,TRBJ2-1,.,CASSQGLPEYNEQFF,TGTGCCAGCAGCCAGGGACTCCCCGAATACAATGAGCAGTTCTTC
TRBV5-4,.,TRBJ2-3,.,CASRQGTDTQYF,TGTGCCAGCCGACAGGGCACAGATACGCAGTATTTT
TRBV29-1,.,TRBJ1-2,.,CSVERQGSLYGYTF,TGCAGCGTTGAGAGGCAGGGCAGTTTGTATGGCTACACCTTC
TRBV5-1,TRBD1,TRBJ2-7,.,CASSWTGGEQYF,TGCGCCAGCAGCTGGACAGGGGGCGAGCAGTACTTC
TRBV28,.,TRBJ1-1,.,CASIQGNTEAFF,TGTGCCAGCATCCAGGGAAACACTGAAGCTTTCTTT
TRBV11-2,.,TRBJ1-1,once,CASSSRQNTEAFF,TGTGCCAGCAGCTCCAGACAGAACACTGAAGCTTTCTTT
TRBV5-1,TRBD2,TRBJ2-2,.,CASSLAAGGPGELFF,TGCGCCAGCAGCTTGGCGGCGGGAGGGCCCGGGGAGCTGTTTTTT
TRBV28,.,TRBJ1-5,.,CASIPGHSNQPQHF,TGTGCCAGCATCCCAGGTCATAGCAATCAGCCCCAGCATTTT
TRBV7-2,TRBD2,TRBJ2-7,.,CASSSAFGLAGASYEQYF,TGTGCCAGCAGCTCAGCCTTCGGACTAGCGGGGGCCTCCTACGAGCAGTACTTC
TRBV28,TRBD1,TRBJ2-3,.,CASNKQGIASTDTQYF,TGTGCCAGCAATAAACAGGGGATCGCGAGCACAGATACGCAGTATTTT
TRBV6-5,.,TRBJ2-7,few,CASSSWDTKAYEQYF,TGTGCCAGCAGTTCTTGGGACACGAAAGCCTACGAGCAGTACTTC
TRBV7-8,.,TRBJ2-2,.,CASSFLLGVTGELFF,TGTGCCAGCAGCTTCTTACTCGGAGTGACCGGGGAGCTGTTTTTT
TRBV11-2,.,TRBJ2-7,.,CASSLYPGHYEQYF,TGTGCCAGCAGCTTATATCCGGGACACTACGAGCAGTACTTC
TRBV27,.,TRBJ1-4,.,CASSRTATNEKLFF,TGTGCCAGCAGTCGGACAGCAACTAATGAAAAACTGTTTTTT
TRBV28,TRBD1,TRBJ1-2,.,CASRPSGAGGGYTF,TGTGCCAGCAGGCCTTCCGGGGCAGGGGGAGGCTACACCTTC
TRBV19,TRBD1,TRBJ2-1,.,CASSPDRGGNEQFF,TGTGCCAGTAGTCCGGACAGGGGTGGGAATGAGCAGTTCTTC
TRBV14,.,TRBJ1-4,.,CASSQDYSRRDEKLFF,TGTGCCAGCAGCCAAGACTACTCCCGGCGGGATGAAAAACTGTTTTTT
TRBV7-3,.,TRBJ2-1,.,CASSLRQGTIPFHEQFF,TGTGCCAGCAGCTTAAGACAGGGGACTATCCCGTTCCATGAGCAGTTCTTC
TRBV30,TRBD1,TRBJ1-2,few,CAWSVNPGQGAAF,TGTGCCTGGAGTGTAAACCCGGGACAGGGTGCCGCCTTC
TRBV6-6,.,TRBJ1-2,.,CASSFGAYGYTF,TGTGCCAGCTCATTTGGAGCCTATGGCTACACCTTC
TRBV7-3,TRBD1,TRBJ1-4,.,CASSPGQGTNEKLFF,TGTGCCAGCAGCCCCGGACAGGGAACTAATGAAAAACTGTTTTTT
TRBV5-6,TRBD1,TRBJ1-4,.,CASSFPGTGKGKLFF,TGTGCCAGCAGCTTCCCCGGGACAGGGAAGGGAAAACTGTTTTTT
TRBV5-1,.,TRBJ2-1,.,CASRQGLSSYNEQFF,TGCGCCAGCAGACAGGGCCTTAGCTCCTACAATGAGCAGTTCTTC
TRBV30,.,TRBJ1-1,few,CAWSVLVTNTEAFF,TGTGCCTGGAGTGTACTAGTAACCAACACTGAAGCTTTCTTT
TRBV2,TRBD1,TRBJ1-2,.,CASRTGTAYGYTF,TGTGCCAGCAGAACCGGGACAGCCTATGGCTACACCTTC
TRBV5-1,TRBD2,TRBJ2-7,.,CASSAGLAGSSYEQYF,TGCGCCAGCAGCGCGGGACTAGCGGGCAGCTCCTACGAGCAGTACTTC
TRBV11-3,TRBD2,TRBJ2-5,.,CASSLERSLAGETQYF,TGTGCCAGCAGCTTAGAAAGGTCGCTAGCGGGAGAGACCCAGTACTTC
TRBV6-5,.,TRBJ1-6,.,CASSYMQGPNSPLHF,TGTGCCAGCAGTTATATGCAGGGTCCCAATTCACCCCTCCACTTT
TRBV2,.,TRBJ2-7,once,CASSRDFYEQYF,TGTGCCAGCAGCCGGGACTTTTACGAGCAGTACTTC
TRBV2,TRBD2,TRBJ2-7,.,CASSGGGTTYYEQYF,TGTGCCAGCAGTGGGGGCGGGACTACCTACTACGAGCAGTACTTC
TRBV15,TRBD1,TRBJ2-1,few,CATSRDRDNNEQFF,TGTGCCACCAGCAGGGACAGGGACAACAATGAGCAGTTCTTC
TRBV4-1,TRBD2,TRBJ2-7,.,CASSQDISGAIYEQYF,TGCGCCAGCAGCCAAGATATCAGCGGGGCGATTTACGAGCAGTACTTC
TRBV15,TRBD1,TRBJ2-2,.,CATSIGTGNTGELFF,TGTGCCACCAGCATTGGGACAGGGAACACCGGGGAGCTGTTTTTT
TRBV4-1,.,TRBJ1-4,.,CASSHLAYLSLGTNEKLFF,TGCGCCAGCAGCCACCTCGCCTATCTATCCCTCGGGACTAATGAAAAACTGTTTTTT
TRBV29-1,TRBD2,TRBJ2-1,.,CSVEGGLADYNEQFF,TGCAGCGTTGAAGGGGGACTAGCGGATTACAATGAGCAGTTCTTC
TRBV5-1,TRBD1,TRBJ1-1,.,CASSLPKQGGTEAFF,TGCGCCAGCAGCCTCCCCAAACAGGGGGGAACTGAAGCTTTCTTT
TRBV27,.,TRBJ1-4,.,CASSPQGPSNEKLFF,TGTGCCAGCAGTCCTCAGGGCCCTTCCAATGAAAAACTGTTTTTT
TRBV27,TRBD1,TRBJ1-2,.,CASSPRQGANYGYTF,TGTGCCAGCAGTCCCCGACAGGGGGCGAACTATGGCTACACCTTC